These T cell receptor beta chains were read from a single sample in a study of T-cell reconstitution after alpha-beta-depleted transplantation in children. Using its own MiXCR run on the PCR reads, TCRdb lists one record per CDR3 protein. The sample yields 780,000 or so distinct CDR3 sequences, approximately 15% seen once. The sequences come from PBMCs, mostly from graft donor cells, collected 360 days after TCRalphabeta/CD19-depleted stem cell transplant. These receptors came from a male patient under 18 who had a stem cell transplant for acute lymphoblastic leukemia, so the T cells may come from the graft donor. The CDR3 runs from the conserved cysteine through the conserved F or W. D genes are given only for firm matches. Size is stated for part of the rows, as once, few or many counts, or as a class when the clone is expanded.

NA	TRBV27	NA	TRBJ1-2	TGTGCCAGCCGCCAGGAGTTCCGTAACTATGGCTACACCTTC	CASRQEFRNYGYTF
NA	TRBV20-1	few	TRBJ2-1	TGCAGTGCCCCCGGGACAACCAATCGCTACAATGAGCAGTTCTTC	CSAPGTTNRYNEQFF
NA	TRBV5-6	few	TRBJ2-1	TGTGCCAGCAGCTTCGAGCAGGGGACCTACAATGAGCAGTTCTTC	CASSFEQGTYNEQFF
TRBD2	TRBV5-1	few	TRBJ2-7	TGCGCCAGCAGCCAGGGACTAGCGGGAGGGAGTTGGACGCGGCAGTACTTC	CASSQGLAGGSWTRQYF
NA	TRBV20-1	NA	TRBJ1-2	TGCAGTGCTAGAGGAGGGACATCAGCTAACTATGGCTACACCTTC	CSARGGTSANYGYTF
TRBD1	TRBV4-1	few	TRBJ2-6	TGCGCCAGCAGCCAAGACGGGACAGGTTTCTCTGGGGCCAACGTCCTGACTTTC	CASSQDGTGFSGANVLTF
NA	TRBV10-3	few	TRBJ2-5	TGTGCCATCAGTGAGCTGGGTGGGGAGACCCAGTACTTC	CAISELGGETQYF
NA	TRBV7-9	NA	TRBJ1-4	TGTGCCAGCAGCTTACGGGGGGGCGCAACTAATGAAAAACTGTTTTTT	CASSLRGGATNEKLFF
NA	TRBV20-1	NA	TRBJ2-3	TGCAGTGCTAGGGCCGGGCCCTCGGGAGATACGCAGTATTTT	CSARAGPSGDTQYF
NA	TRBV4-1	few	TRBJ2-1	TGCGCCAGCAGCCAATCGGGGACTCTCAATGAGCAGTTCTTC	CASSQSGTLNEQFF
TRBD1	TRBV29-1	NA	TRBJ2-3	TGCAGCGTTGAACACAGGGGGTGGACAGATACGCAGTATTTT	CSVEHRGWTDTQYF
TRBD2	TRBV14	few	TRBJ2-7	TGTGCCAGCAGTCCTACTCTAGCGGGAGGGCCCCACGAGCAGTACTTC	CASSPTLAGGPHEQYF
NA	TRBV11-3	many	TRBJ2-7	TGTGCCAGCAGCTTCCCGGGGCACGAGCAGTACTTC	CASSFPGHEQYF
NA	TRBV29-1	many	TRBJ2-7	TGCAGCGTTATGAGACAGGTTGGGTTTTCCTACGAGCAGTACTTC	CSVMRQVGFSYEQYF
NA	TRBV5-1	NA	TRBJ2-2	TGCGCCAGCAGCTTGGGGCCCGGGACCGGGGCCACCGGGGAGCTGTTTTTT	CASSLGPGTGATGELFF
NA	TRBV6-5	few	TRBJ2-2	TGTGCCAGCAGTTACTTACGCGCTAGCCCGAGCACCGGGGAGCTGTTTTTT	CASSYLRASPSTGELFF
TRBD2	TRBV10-1	NA	TRBJ2-5	TGCGCCAGCAGTCATATAGCGGGAGAACAAGAGACCCAGTACTTC	CASSHIAGEQETQYF
NA	TRBV7-9	few	TRBJ1-3	TGTGCCAGAGGGTGGAGCTCTGGAAACACCATATATTTT	CARGWSSGNTIYF
TRBD1	TRBV5-1	NA	TRBJ2-5	TGCGCCAGCAGCATCAGGGGGCGCGGAGAGACCCAGTACTTC	CASSIRGRGETQYF
NA	TRBV6-2/TRBV6-3	NA	TRBJ2-6	TGTGCCAGCAGTTACGGAGGAGCTGGGGCCAACGTCCTGACTTTC	CASSYGGAGANVLTF
NA	TRBV21-1	many	TRBJ2-1	TGTGCCAGCAGCGAGCGCAATGAGCAGTTCTTC	CASSERNEQFF
NA	TRBV5-1	few	TRBJ1-5	TGCGCCAGCAGCTTGGGGGTTTGGGGCCAGCCCCAGCATTTT	CASSLGVWGQPQHF
NA	TRBV5-1	NA	TRBJ2-4	TGCGCCAGCAGCTCTTCCGGGATCGGAAACATTCAGTACTTC	CASSSSGIGNIQYF
NA	TRBV7-3	many	TRBJ2-3	TGTGCCAGCAGCTTACGGCCGTCAGATACGCAGTATTTT	CASSLRPSDTQYF
NA	TRBV5-1	NA	TRBJ2-3	TGCGCCAGCAGCTTACCGACGCCAAGCACAGATACGCAGTATTTT	CASSLPTPSTDTQYF
NA	TRBV10-3	NA	TRBJ2-3	TGTGCCATCAGTGAGGGGCACACGGTGGATACGCAGTATTTT	CAISEGHTVDTQYF
NA	TRBV4-1	NA	TRBJ2-3	TGCGCCAGCAGCCAAGAGGGTGCGGGAAGCTCTGATACGCAGTATTTT	CASSQEGAGSSDTQYF
NA	TRBV5-1	few	TRBJ1-2	TGCGCCAGCAGGTCAGCGAACCTTTGGAACTATGGCTACACCTTC	CASRSANLWNYGYTF
NA	TRBV5-1	many	TRBJ1-1	TGCGCCAGCAGCTTGGCTGCCGACAGTTGGCACACTGAAGCTTTCTTT	CASSLAADSWHTEAFF
TRBD2	TRBV29-1	NA	TRBJ2-3	TGCAGCGCGCTAGCGGGTTTAATAGATACGCAGTATTTT	CSALAGLIDTQYF
TRBD2	TRBV4-1	NA	TRBJ2-2	TGCGCCAGCAGCCAAGTAGCCGGGACTAGCGGTATTCTAGGCACCGGGGAGCTGTTTTTT	CASSQVAGTSGILGTGELFF
NA	TRBV7-6	few	TRBJ2-3	TGTGCCAGCAGCTTAATCCTCCAGGCAGATACGCAGTATTTT	CASSLILQADTQYF
NA	TRBV20-1	NA	TRBJ2-7	TGCAGTGCTAGAGATCAGGGGAGGGTCTCCTACGAGCAGTACTTC	CSARDQGRVSYEQYF
NA	TRBV6-2/TRBV6-3	many	TRBJ2-7	TGTGCCAGCAGTTACGCCTACGAGCAGTACTTC	CASSYAYEQYF
TRBD1	TRBV15	few	TRBJ1-2	TGTGCCACCAGCGGACAGGGGTCGCATGGCTACACCTTC	CATSGQGSHGYTF
TRBD1	TRBV29-1	NA	TRBJ1-1	TGCAGCGGACAGGGGGCAGGGAACACTGAAGCTTTCTTT	CSGQGAGNTEAFF
NA	TRBV6-1	NA	TRBJ1-1	TGTGCCAGCAACCCCGGGGGGAGGGAGGGCACTGAAGCTTTCTTT	CASNPGGREGTEAFF
NA	TRBV7-9	few	TRBJ2-7	TGTGCCAGCAGCCTAAGGGGCCCCGGGGACGAGCAGTACTTC	CASSLRGPGDEQYF
NA	TRBV5-1	NA	TRBJ1-1	TGCGCCAGCAGCTTGGGCGACGGATGGAACACTGAAGCTTTCTTT	CASSLGDGWNTEAFF
NA	TRBV4-1	few	TRBJ1-5	TGCGCCAGCAGCCAAGGGTGGGGGACGGGCGGCAATCAGCCCCAGCATTTT	CASSQGWGTGGNQPQHF
TRBD1	TRBV6-5	NA	TRBJ2-2	TGTGCCAGCAGTTACTCCCCGCGACAGGGAGACACCGGGGAGCTGTTTTTT	CASSYSPRQGDTGELFF
NA	TRBV10-3	NA	TRBJ2-1	TGTGCCATCAGTTCCCCTATCTCCTACAATGAGCAGTTCTTC	CAISSPISYNEQFF
NA	TRBV20-1	many	TRBJ2-1	TGCAGTGCTAGAGTCCTATTAGAGACTGAGCAGTTCTTC	CSARVLLETEQFF
NA	TRBV18	NA	TRBJ1-4	TGTGCCAGCTCAAAGCGACAGTCGGAGGCTGAAAAACTGTTTTTT	CASSKRQSEAEKLFF
NA	TRBV2	NA	TRBJ1-2	TGTGCCAGCAGTGCGACACCTTACTATGGCTACACCTTC	CASSATPYYGYTF
TRBD1	TRBV5-1	NA	TRBJ2-5	TGCGCCAGCAGCTTGGTTGCGTTAGGGGGCGGAGAGACCCAGTACTTC	CASSLVALGGGETQYF
TRBD2	TRBV4-2	few	TRBJ2-7	TGTGCCAGCAGCCAAGGGTTTCGGGTACTAGCGGGAGGGCCCCTCTTTGAGCAGTACTTC	CASSQGFRVLAGGPLFEQYF
NA	TRBV29-1	few	TRBJ1-2	TGCAGCGCCGAGGCGGGAGATGGCTACACCTTC	CSAEAGDGYTF
NA	TRBV5-1	few	TRBJ2-7	TGCGCCAGCAGCTTGGGCTACAGGGGAGGCGAGCAGTACTTC	CASSLGYRGGEQYF
NA	TRBV7-9	NA	TRBJ2-7	TGTGCCAGCAGCCAAGACCAGGGGATTCCCTACGAGCAGTACTTC	CASSQDQGIPYEQYF
TRBD2	TRBV20-1	NA	TRBJ2-1	TGCAGTGCTAGAGATCGGGGTAGCGGGGGGATTTCCTACAATGAGCAGTTCTTC	CSARDRGSGGISYNEQFF
NA	TRBV15	NA	TRBJ2-7	TGTGCCACCAGCAGAGAGGGCGCGGGAAGGTATCGGGAGCAGTACTTC	CATSREGAGRYREQYF
NA	TRBV5-1	NA	TRBJ1-1	TGCGCCAGCCAGGCTGGGGGGGGGGACCTGCACACTGAAGCTTTCTTT	CASQAGGGDLHTEAFF
NA	TRBV29-1	many	TRBJ2-1	TGCAGCGGTGAGACAGTCTTGGGGTACAATGAGCAGTTCTTC	CSGETVLGYNEQFF
NA	TRBV2	few	TRBJ1-1	TGTGCCAGCAGTGAAACAGGGCGGGCTTTCTTT	CASSETGRAFF
NA	TRBV10-3	NA	TRBJ2-7	TGTGCCATCAGTTCTCGGGGGACGGCTACTTCCTACGAGCAGTACTTC	CAISSRGTATSYEQYF
TRBD2	TRBV6-5	NA	TRBJ2-5	TGTGCCAGCAGTTACTCGACTAGCGGGGGTCGGGCCCAGTACTTC	CASSYSTSGGRAQYF
NA	TRBV11-2	few	TRBJ1-2	TGTGCCAGCAGCCAAATCCGGGACATGGGGCGTCATGGCTACACCTTC	CASSQIRDMGRHGYTF
NA	TRBV12-3/TRBV12-4	few	TRBJ2-4	TGTGCCAGCAGCTCCATCCTAGGGATGAACGCCAAAAACATTCAGTACTTC	CASSSILGMNAKNIQYF